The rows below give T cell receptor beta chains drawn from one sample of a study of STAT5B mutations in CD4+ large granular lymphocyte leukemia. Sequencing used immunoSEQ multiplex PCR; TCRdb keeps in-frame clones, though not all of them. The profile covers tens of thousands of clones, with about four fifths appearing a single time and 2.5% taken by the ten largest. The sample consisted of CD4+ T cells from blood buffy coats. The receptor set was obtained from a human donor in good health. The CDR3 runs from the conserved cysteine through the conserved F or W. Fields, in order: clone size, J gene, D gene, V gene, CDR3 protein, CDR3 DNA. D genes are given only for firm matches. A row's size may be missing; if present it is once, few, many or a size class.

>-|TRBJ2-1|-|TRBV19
CASSIGAAHNEQFF
TGTGCCAGTAGTATCGGGGCGGCCCACAATGAGCAGTTCTTC
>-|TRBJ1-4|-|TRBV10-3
CATSSATNEKLFF
TGTGCCACTTCGAGCGCAACTAATGAAAAACTGTTTTTT
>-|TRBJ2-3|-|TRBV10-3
CAVAATSTDTQYF
TGTGCCGTGGCGGCTACTAGCACAGATACGCAGTATTTT
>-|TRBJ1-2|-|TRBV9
CASSVEGRAGTLTRYGYTF
TGTGCCAGCAGCGTAGAGGGGAGGGCGGGCACCCTCACTCGATATGGCTACACCTTC
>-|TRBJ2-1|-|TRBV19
CASSTRWRESEQFF
TGTGCCAGTAGTACCCGCTGGCGAGAGTCCGAGCAGTTCTTC
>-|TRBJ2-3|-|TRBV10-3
CAISEGFNTQYF
TGTGCCATCAGTGAGGGATTTAATACGCAGTATTTT
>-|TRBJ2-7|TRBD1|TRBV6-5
CASSLLQGAGYEQYF
TGTGCCAGCAGCCTGCTGCAGGGGGCTGGGTACGAGCAGTACTTC
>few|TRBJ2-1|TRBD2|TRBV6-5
CASTSSGANYNEQFF
TGTGCCAGCACGTCCAGCGGGGCAAACTACAATGAGCAGTTCTTC
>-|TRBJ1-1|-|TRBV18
CASSSPGQFYTEAFF
TGTGCCAGCTCATCGCCTGGACAGTTTTACACTGAAGCTTTCTTT
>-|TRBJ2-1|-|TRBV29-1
CSVERIRDEQFF
TGCAGCGTTGAACGGATCAGGGATGAGCAGTTCTTC
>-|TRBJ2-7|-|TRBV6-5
CASSFGPYEQYF
TGTGCCAGCAGTTTCGGGCCCTACGAGCAGTACTTC
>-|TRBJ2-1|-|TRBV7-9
CASIWTGKTGDNEQFF
TGTGCCAGCATCTGGACCGGCAAAACGGGTGACAATGAGCAGTTCTTC
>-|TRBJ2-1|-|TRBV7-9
CASSLEQGPQFF
TGTGCCAGCAGCTTAGAACAGGGACCTCAGTTCTTC
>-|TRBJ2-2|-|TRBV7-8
CASSLGPGATGELFF
TGTGCCAGCAGCTTAGGGCCAGGGGCCACCGGGGAGCTGTTTTTT
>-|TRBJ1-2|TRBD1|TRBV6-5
CASSISGTGNYGYTF
TGTGCCAGCAGTATATCCGGGACAGGGAACTATGGCTACACCTTC
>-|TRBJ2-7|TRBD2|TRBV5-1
CASSLGGGPFDEQYF
TGCGCCAGCAGCTTGGGCGGGGGGCCTTTTGACGAGCAGTACTTC
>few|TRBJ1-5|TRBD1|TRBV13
CASSRTGRQPQHF
TGTGCCAGCAGCCGGACAGGGAGACAGCCCCAGCATTTT
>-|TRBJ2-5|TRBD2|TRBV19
CASRLAGDQETQYF
TGTGCCAGCAGACTAGCGGGCGACCAAGAGACCCAGTACTTC
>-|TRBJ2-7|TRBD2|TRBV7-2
CASSLATGGIEQYF
TGTGCCAGCAGCTTAGCTACGGGGGGAATAGAGCAGTACTTC
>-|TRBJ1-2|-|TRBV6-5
CASSYSGGPNYGYTF
TGTGCCAGCAGTTACTCAGGGGGACCTAACTATGGCTACACCTTC
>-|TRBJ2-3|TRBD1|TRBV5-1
CASSDQGASTDTQYF
TGCGCCAGCAGCGATCAGGGGGCGAGCACAGATACGCAGTATTTT
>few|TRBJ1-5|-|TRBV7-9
CASSLSGLRNQPQHF
TGTGCCAGCAGCTTATCGGGCCTACGGAATCAGCCCCAGCATTTT
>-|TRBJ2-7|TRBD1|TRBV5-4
CASSWDRRNEQYF
TGTGCCAGCAGCTGGGACAGGAGGAACGAGCAGTACTTC
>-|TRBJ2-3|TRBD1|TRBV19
CASPGQGTDTQYF
TGTGCCAGTCCGGGACAGGGGACAGATACGCAGTATTTT
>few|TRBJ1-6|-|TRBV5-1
CASSFGANSPLHF
TGCGCCAGCAGCTTTGGAGCTAATTCACCCCTCCACTTT
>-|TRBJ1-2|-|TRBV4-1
CASSQEGRYYGGYTF
TGCGCCAGCAGCCAAGAAGGACGGTACTATGGAGGCTACACCTTC